This TCR beta chain was observed in a study of blood T cell repertoires in COVID-19. Study at large: Sample material is recorded as cDNA or gDNA derived from T cells, B-cell-depleted T cells, or PBMCs.

Under the authors' procedure: The authors estimated nucleated cell counts from reference gene primer amplification. Method: immunoSEQ multiplex PCR; TCRdb's copy keeps in-frame clones and lacks some. The DNA gave D and trimming, while V, J and clone size come from that table. The sample includes 90,000 to 150,000 clones, 70% to 80% seen only once; the top ten take roughly 7.3%. V gave up 6 bases and J gave up 1 base, with 6 bases separating them. This CDR3 spans 12 amino acids. The germline gives CDR1 SNHLY, CDR2 FYNNEI. The rearrangement links TRBV2 to TRBJ1-1; no clear D. The sample consisted of peripheral blood. This clonotype originated in a human donor in a cohort sampled during active COVID-19. CDR3 in amino acids: CASSEGNTEAFF. In nucleotides, the CDR3 is TGTGCCAGCAGCGAGGGGAACACTGAAGCTTTCTTT. Looking up the rest from reference TRBV2 and TRBJ1-1 gives the full variable domain: EPEVTQTPSHQVTQMGQEVILRCVPISNHLYFYWYRQILGQKVEFLVSFYNNEISEKSEIFDDQFSVERPDGSNFTLKIRSTKLEDSAMYFCASSEGNTEAFFGQGTRLTVV.